This T cell receptor beta chain was recovered during a study of T cells in women clearing cervical HPV infection. TCR beta CDR3 amplified by multiplex PCR from approximately 1,100 ng genomic DNA. Clones were sequenced by immunoSEQ multiplex PCR, and TCRdb holds only the in-frame ones, with some missing. The specimen's table records about 35,000 clones. Broader study findings: Timing of associations relative to infection is unclear; T-cell subsets were not isolated. CIN3+ cases had significantly higher TCR repertoire richness than controls, but evenness did not differ.

Comment on this clone: Its antigen is undetermined.

The sequenced sample consisted of blood buffy coat. The receptor was derived from a woman aged 18 to 75 with a cervical HPV16 infection that either progressed to CIN3+ or cleared (not recorded which).

Partial CDR3 DNA: TGTGCCAGCAGTTTATCTGGCTGGCTCTCCGGGGAG. Encoded protein: CASSLSGWLSGE. The full CDR3 protein is CASSLSGWLSGELFF. The rearrangement links TRBV27 to TRBJ2-2; D ambiguous. The read terminates 3 residues before the CDR3 end, so the remaining end is supplied by the germline J gene. Germline CDR1 MNHEY, CDR2 SMNVEV (reference sequence). The CDR3 sequence is 15 residues long. The germline V and J ends were trimmed by 0 bases and 6 bases, with 11 bases remaining between them.